This TCR beta chain was sequenced during a study of T cell repertoires in cytomegalovirus infection. Study-wide background: Public TCR beta signatures were indicative of both CMV infection and a matching HLA type. Overall study results and limits: HLA-C-restricted, CMV-specific TCR beta clonotypes were dominant ex vivo.

This clonotype has ten or more counts. The antigen remains undetermined. Using its own MiXCR run on the reads, TCRdb lists one record per CDR3 protein. In the table there are about 460,000 distinct CDR3 sequences, 11% of which are singletons. Sequenced input: PBMCs. The clonotype comes from a human donor in good health (CMV status not recorded). Some clones in this sample may be carry-over from other donors' samples.

CDR3 loop: CSALATGAVLYNEQFF. Here the CDR3 DNA reads TGCAGTGCTCTCGCGACAGGGGCCGTTCTTTACAATGAGCAGTTCTTC. This chain uses TRBV20-1 with TRBJ2-1; TRBD1 matches at 8 bases. From germline, CDR1 is DFQATT and CDR2 SNEGSKA (reference sequence). This CDR3 has 16 residues. Trimming at V came to 5 bases and at J to 4 bases, leaving 13 bases not matched to a gene.